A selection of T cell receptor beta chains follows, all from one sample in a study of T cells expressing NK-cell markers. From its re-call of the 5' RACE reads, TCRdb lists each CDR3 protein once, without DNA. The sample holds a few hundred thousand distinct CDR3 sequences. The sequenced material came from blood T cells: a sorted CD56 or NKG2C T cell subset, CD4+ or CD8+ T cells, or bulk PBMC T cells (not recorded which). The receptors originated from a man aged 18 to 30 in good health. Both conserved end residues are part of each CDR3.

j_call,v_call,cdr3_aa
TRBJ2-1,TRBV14,CASSRRRTTPYNEQFF
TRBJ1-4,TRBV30,CAWRGPPGPTNEKLFF
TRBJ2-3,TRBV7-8,CASSLGLAGVMDTQYF
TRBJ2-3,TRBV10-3,CAISTRDREPDTQYF
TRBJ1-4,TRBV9,CASSVDGGGDEKLFF
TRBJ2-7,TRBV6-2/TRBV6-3,CASSYLELLAGGEQYF
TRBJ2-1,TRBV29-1,CSVEQQGGNEQFF
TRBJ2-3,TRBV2,CASRDVPGPIKGGTQYF
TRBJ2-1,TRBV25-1,CASSLGVAGEQFF
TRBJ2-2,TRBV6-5,CASSYSGGLNTGELFF
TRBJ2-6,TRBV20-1,CSAKGTGGFGANVLTF
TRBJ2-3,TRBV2,CASSATGFTGTDTQYF
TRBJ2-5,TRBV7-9,CASAAYQETQYF
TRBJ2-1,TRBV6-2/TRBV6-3,CASVADRVNEQFF
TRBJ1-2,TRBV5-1,CASGRDRGQYGYTF
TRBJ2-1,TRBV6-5,CASSYGTRVDTEQFF
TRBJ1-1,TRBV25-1,CASSNTGRVSFF
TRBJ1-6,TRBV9,CASSISQEASYNSPLHF
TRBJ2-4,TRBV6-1,CASSLSGTAKNIQYF
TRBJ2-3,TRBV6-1,CASGDGTGADTQYF
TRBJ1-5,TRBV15,CATSRGGLNQPQHF
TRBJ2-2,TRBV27,CASSPSSGRPRGELFF
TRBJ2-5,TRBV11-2,CASSLGTGGSEETQYF
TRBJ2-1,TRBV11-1,CATGAGVNNEQFF
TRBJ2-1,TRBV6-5,CASSYSLNSGTYNEQFF
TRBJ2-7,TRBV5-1,CASSFLSLPSGSSYEQYF
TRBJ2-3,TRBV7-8,CATRGRDRVSTDTQYF
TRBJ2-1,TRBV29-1,CSGGGSGQGNEQFF
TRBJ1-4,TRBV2,CASSDLAEKLFF
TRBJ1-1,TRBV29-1,CSARDSWSFDTEAFF
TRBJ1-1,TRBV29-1,CSVGPRDRGLGTEAFF
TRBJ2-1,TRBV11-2,CASSRGQGSFSEQFF
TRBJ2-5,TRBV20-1,CSARTSETQYF
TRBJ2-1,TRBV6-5,CLVGHYNEQFF
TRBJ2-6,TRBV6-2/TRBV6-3,CASSYGTLTTFSGANVLTF
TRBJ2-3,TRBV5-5,CASSPNLAARGDTQYF
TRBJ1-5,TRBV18,CASANTLTRLGNQPQHF
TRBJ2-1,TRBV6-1,CASSSEFLMVPILFF
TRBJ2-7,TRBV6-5,CASSYVARGYEQYF
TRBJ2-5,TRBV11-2,CASSSRGVGTQYF
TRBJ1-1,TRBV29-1,CSSTPRQGGTEAFF
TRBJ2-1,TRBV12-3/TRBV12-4,CASSLPSSLSSYNEQFF
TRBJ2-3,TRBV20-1,CSARDLVGGSTDTQYF
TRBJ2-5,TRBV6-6,CASSQTGRETQYF
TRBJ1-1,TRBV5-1,CASRAKTGMAAFF
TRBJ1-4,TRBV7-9,CASRAGFQNEKLFF
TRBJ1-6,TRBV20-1,CSAFPADYNSPLHF
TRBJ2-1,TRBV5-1,CASSSRGLAQGYNEQFF
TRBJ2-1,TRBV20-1,CSARTGRGRFPYNEQFF
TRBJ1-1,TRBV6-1,CASSDPGRKIEAFF
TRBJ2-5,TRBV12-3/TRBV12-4,CASSLAGARQETQYF
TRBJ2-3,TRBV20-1,CSAGGMSATDTQYF